The 5 T cell receptor beta chains reported below all come from one sample, sequenced in a study of CD8+ T cells in alopecia areata. The treatment was: oral pan-JAK inhibitor, 5-10 mg twice daily. RNA was extracted and reverse transcribed into cDNA as the sequencing template. Profiling relied on immunoSEQ multiplex PCR, and the TCRdb table lists in-frame clones only, not all of them. The sample lists 170,000 or so clones, around half occurring once. The sequencing used CD8+ T cells sorted from blood, collected at week 24, from a patient treated with tofacitinib. These receptors came from a human donor with alopecia areata.

This sequence joins TRBV27 and TRBJ1-1; D possibly corresponds to TRBD1 (5 bases). The germline V and J ends were trimmed by 6 bases and 1 base, with 12 bases remaining between them. This CDR3 comprises 14 residues. The germline V gene encodes CDR1 MNHEY and CDR2 SMNVEV (reference sequence). CDR3 sequence: CASRPRAWNTEAFF. The CDR3 region has the DNA TGTGCCAGCAGACCCAGGGCGTGGAACACTGAAGCTTTCTTT.

This clone was found a few times. This chain uses TRBV10-2 with TRBJ2-3; D may be TRBD1 or TRBD2 (6 bases each). CDR1 and CDR2 (germline): WSHSY, SAAADI. The CDR3 loop spans 16 amino acids. The V and J ends lost 0 bases and 0 bases respectively, with 10 bases between them. The CDR3 protein is CASSESGGASTDTQYF. DNA for the CDR3: TGCGCCAGCAGTGAGTCGGGGGGCGCTAGCACAGATACGCAGTATTTT.

About this clone: The junction departs from the called germline gene at one end, perhaps through a read error. This CDR3 is also generated by other DNA sequences in the sample. This rearrangement joins TRBV4-3 to TRBJ2-5; D may be TRBD1 (5 bases). The CDR3 spans 15 residues. Germline V gene sequence: CDR1 LGHNA, CDR2 YSLEER. The CDR3 coding sequence is TGCGCTAGCAGCCAAGATATGGGGCAGCGTGGGACCCAGTACTTC. Residues: CASSQDMGQRGTQYF.

For the CDR3, the DNA is TGCAGCGTTGAACTAGCGGGGGGAAGCTCCTACGAGCAGTACTTC. Translation: CSVELAGGSSYEQYF. The rearrangement links TRBV29-1 to TRBJ2-7, with 11 bases aligning to TRBD2. Trimming removed 2 bases from V and 0 bases from J; junction bases left unmatched: 3. CDR3 size: 15 residues. Germline V gene sequence: CDR1 SQVTM, CDR2 ANQGSEA.

This sequence joins TRBV5-6 and TRBJ2-2; unclear D gene. The CDR3 is 12 amino acids. The germline CDR1 and CDR2 sequences are SGHDT and YYEEEE. Trimming took 3 bases from V and 4 from J, leaving 4 bases between them. CDR3 residues: CASSSTTGELFF. CDR3 in DNA: TGTGCCAGCAGCTCGACCACCGGGGAGCTGTTTTTT.